These 14 T cell receptor beta chains came from one sample sequenced in a study of blood T cell repertoires in COVID-19. Produced via immunoSEQ multiplex PCR; TCRdb's table is partial and in-frame only. The repertoire holds 65,000 or so clones, with 75% to 80% as singletons. Material: peripheral blood. Receptors originate from a human donor in a cohort sampled during active COVID-19.

This chain connects TRBV15 to TRBJ1-2; 7 bases map to TRBD1. CDR1 is LNHNV and CDR2 is YYDKDF in the germline V gene (reference sequence). The CDR3 length is 13 residues. V was pared by 4 bases and J by 4 bases, with 3 bases of the junction left unmatched. The CDR3 here is CATSTRTGYGYTF. CDR3 bases: TGTGCCACCAGCACAAGGACAGGCTATGGCTACACCTTC.

This chain uses TRBV5-1 with TRBJ2-7; 7 nucleotides align to TRBD2. The germline V gene has CDR1 SGHRS and CDR2 YFSETQ. V lost 5 bases and J lost 0; bases outside the gene matches: 8. This CDR3 contains 15 residues. CDR3 region: CASSFAGVTSYEQYF. Here the CDR3 DNA reads TGCGCCAGCAGTTTTGCGGGAGTTACCTCCTACGAGCAGTACTTC.

The chain recombines TRBV5-1 with TRBJ2-5; TRBD1 might be the D (6 bases). V lost 1 base and J 4 bases, leaving 14 bases between the germline ends. From germline, CDR1 is SGHRS and CDR2 YFSETQ. The CDR3 extends over 15 amino acids. This CDR3 reads CASSLTGSDLETQYF. Written as DNA, the CDR3 is TGCGCCAGCAGCTTGACAGGGAGCGACCTAGAGACCCAGTACTTC. The full variable domain, its missing parts supplied by reference TRBV5-1 and TRBJ2-5, is KAGVTQTPRYLIKTRGQQVTLSCSPISGHRSVSWYQQTPGQGLQFLFEYFSETQRNKGNFPGRFSGRQFSNSRSEMNVSTLELGDSALYLCASSLTGSDLETQYFGPGTRLLVL.

The J gene is TRBJ1-1, the V gene TRBV5-4; a weak D match, TRBD1 (6 bases). Germline V gives CDR1 SGHNT, CDR2 YYREEE (reference sequence). CDR3 size: 14 residues. V lost 2 bases and J lost 1, with 9 bases in between. CDR3 sequence reads: CASSLEDRNTEAFF. The DNA for the CDR3 is TGTGCCAGCAGCTTAGAGGACAGGAACACTGAAGCTTTCTTT.

Many counts were recorded for this clone. The gene calls are TRBV18 and TRBJ1-1; D gene uncertain. Trimming shortened V by 3 bases and J by 1 base, and 12 bases separated the two germline ends. CDR1 is KGHSH, CDR2 LQKENI, per germline. CDR3 length: 15 amino acids. The DNA for the CDR3 is TGTGCCAGCTCACCCTTTGAGGCCAGGAACACTGAAGCTTTCTTT. Translation: CASSPFEARNTEAFF. Filled out from reference TRBV18 and TRBJ1-1, the complete variable domain reads NAGVMQNPRHLVRRRGQEARLRCSPMKGHSHVYWYRQLPEEGLKFMVYLQKENIIDESGMPKERFSAEFPKEGPSILRIQQVVRGDSAAYFCASSPFEARNTEAFFGQGTRLTVV.

The gene calls are TRBV19 and TRBJ1-5; TRBD1 matches at 7 bases. V dropped 2 bases and J dropped 3; count of bases not matched to a gene: 4. Germline CDR1 LNHDA, CDR2 SQIVND (reference sequence). This CDR3 contains 15 residues. The CDR3, as DNA: TGTGCCAGTAGTATAACGGGACAGCCCAATCAGCCCCAGCATTTT. Protein: CASSITGQPNQPQHF. The full variable domain, rest sourced from reference TRBV19 and TRBJ1-5, is DGGITQSPKYLFRKEGQNVTLSCEQNLNHDAMYWYRQDPGQGLRLIYYSQIVNDFQKGDIAEGYSVSREKKESFPLTVTSAQKNPTAFYLCASSITGQPNQPQHFGDGTRLSIL.

The chain joins TRBV30 to TRBJ2-7; 7 bases are a match to TRBD2. The junction had 7 bases not matched to a gene; V was cut back by 3 bases and J by 5 bases. This CDR3 spans 13 amino acids. Germline CDR1 and CDR2: GTSNPN and SVGIG (reference sequence). CDR3 protein: CAWRESGRDEQYF. CDR3 in DNA: TGTGCCTGGAGAGAGTCAGGGAGGGACGAGCAGTACTTC.

The rearrangement uses TRBV5-8 and TRBJ2-1; D is uncertain. The CDR3 is 13 amino acids. The germline V gene encodes CDR1 SGHTS and CDR2 YDEGEE. V shed 3 bases and J shed 7 bases, with 11 bases lying between them. The CDR3, as DNA: TGTGCCAGCAGCTCGATCCGCCGGAATGAGCAGTTCTTC. Translating it yields CASSSIRRNEQFF.

This clone has only a few counts. Mismatch with germline at one junction end may stem from a read error. This chain uses TRBV7-3 with TRBJ1-6; 8 nucleotides agree with TRBD1. This CDR3 region has 14 residues. Germline V gene data show CDR1 as SGHTA and CDR2 as FQGTGA. CDR3 nucleotides: TGTGCCAGCAGTTTAACAGGGGGTGGGTCACCCCTCCACTTT. Amino acid sequence: CASSLTGGGSPLHF.

The table lists this clone with a few counts. This chain joins TRBV11-2 and TRBJ2-3; 9 bases match TRBD2. The CDR3 is made up of 16 amino acids. From germline, CDR1 is SGHAT and CDR2 FQNNGV. V dropped 2 bases and J dropped 4; count of bases not matched to a gene: 7. The CDR3 region is CASSLPAGGFADTQYF. Here the CDR3 DNA reads TGTGCCAGCAGCTTACCAGCGGGAGGTTTTGCAGATACGCAGTATTTT.

Within the sample, this clone is medium-sized. The chain links TRBV5-4 to TRBJ2-2; 7 bases match TRBD2. Unmatched junction bases numbered 11, after V lost 4 bases and J lost 5 bases. Germline V gene data show CDR1 as SGHNT and CDR2 as YYREEE (reference sequence). The length of the CDR3 is 16 residues. In nucleotides, the CDR3 is TGTGCCAGCAGCCTCGACAGTCACGGGAGGACCGGGGAGCTGTTTTTT. It encodes CASSLDSHGRTGELFF. Looking up the rest from reference TRBV5-4 and TRBJ2-2 gives the full variable domain: ETGVTQSPTHLIKTRGQQVTLRCSSQSGHNTVSWYQQALGQGPQFIFQYYREEENGRGNFPPRFSGLQFPNYSSELNVNALELDDSALYLCASSLDSHGRTGELFFGEGSRLTVL.

Turning to this clone: One end of the junction varies from germline; a read error may be responsible. The V call is TRBV6-5, the J call TRBJ1-3; possibly TRBD1 for D (6 bases). CDR1 MNHEY and CDR2 SVGAGI come from the germline V gene. The CDR3 consists of 16 residues. The CDR3 loop reads CASSNSRGGAGNTIYF. The CDR3 coding sequence is TGTGCCAGCAGTAACTCTAGGGGGGGAGCTGGAAACACCATATATTTT.

This sequence joins TRBV10-3 and TRBJ2-5, with a weak D call TRBD2 (6 bases). The CDR3 consists of 15 residues. Germline V gene lookup returns CDR1 ENHRY and CDR2 SYGVKD. The ends were cut back, 4 bases at V and 5 bases at J, with 17 bases in the middle. The CDR3 is CAISGSDTAGETQYF. The CDR3 DNA is TGTGCCATCAGTGGGTCTGACACCGCGGGGGAGACCCAGTACTTC.

This chain joins TRBV29-1 and TRBJ2-2; tentative D call: TRBD2 (6 bases). The CDR3 spans 16 residues. V lost 2 bases and J lost 2, with 15 bases in between. The germline V gene encodes CDR1 SQVTM and CDR2 ANQGSEA. CDR3 DNA: TGCAGCGTTGAAACCGGCTGGGGAGGAAACACCGGGGAGCTGTTTTTT. Protein: CSVETGWGGNTGELFF.